This TCR beta chain was found in a study of immune evolution from preneoplasia to lung adenocarcinoma. Trimming took off 0 bases at V and 2 bases at J, with 8 bases between the two ends. Germline CDR1 reads SGHAT; CDR2 reads FQNNGV. The CDR3 spans 15 residues. Points from the study as a whole: Top clone frequencies peaked in normal lung, apparently declining through invasive adenocarcinoma.

Details on this clone: Antigen unknown.

The assay was immunoSEQ multiplex PCR, and TCRdb's table has in-frame clones only and misses some. The sample yields about 10,000 clones, approximately 83% seen once. The clonotype comes from a person between 55 and 69 years old with lung adenocarcinoma. Some clones in this sample may be carry-over from other donors' samples. Material: FFPE normal lung tissue adjacent to the tumor. This chain connects TRBV11-2 to TRBJ2-1; D is unresolved. DNA of the CDR3: TGTGCCAGCAGCTTAGAGGGTTCCCCCTACAATGAGCAGTTCTTC. This translates into CASSLEGSPYNEQFF.